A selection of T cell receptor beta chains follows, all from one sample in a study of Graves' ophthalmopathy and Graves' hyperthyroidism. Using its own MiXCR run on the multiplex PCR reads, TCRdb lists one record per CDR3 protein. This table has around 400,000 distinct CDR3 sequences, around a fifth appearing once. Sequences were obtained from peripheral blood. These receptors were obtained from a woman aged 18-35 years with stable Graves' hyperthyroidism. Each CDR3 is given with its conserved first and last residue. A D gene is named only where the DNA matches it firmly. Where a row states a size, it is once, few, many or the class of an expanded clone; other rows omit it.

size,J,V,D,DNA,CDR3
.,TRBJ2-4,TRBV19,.,TGTGCCAGTAGTATATCACAGGTTCAATTTCAGTACTTC,CASSISQVQFQYF
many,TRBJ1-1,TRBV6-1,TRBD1,TGTGCCAGCAGATGGACAGGGGCCCACCATAACACTGAAGCTTTCTTT,CASRWTGAHHNTEAFF
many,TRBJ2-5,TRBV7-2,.,TGTGCCAGCAGCTTCGACAGCTTCCAAGAGACCCAGTACTTC,CASSFDSFQETQYF
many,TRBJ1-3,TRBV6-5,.,TGTGCCAGCAGTTACTCCCCCCCGGGCAGCCCTGGAAACACCATATATTTT,CASSYSPPGSPGNTIYF
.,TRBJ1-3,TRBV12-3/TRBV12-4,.,TGTGCCAGCAGTACAAACTATTGGAGCACCATATATTTT,CASSTNYWSTIYF
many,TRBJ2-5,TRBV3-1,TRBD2,TGTGCCAGCAGCCCGAGACTAGCGGGAGTAGCGGAGACCCAGTACTTC,CASSPRLAGVAETQYF
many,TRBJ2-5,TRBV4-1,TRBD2,TGCGCCAGCAGCCAAGATCGTCAGGGCGGGAGAGAGACCCAGTACTTC,CASSQDRQGGRETQYF
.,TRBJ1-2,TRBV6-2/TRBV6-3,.,TGTGCCAGCAGTTACTCGAGCAGGCCCAACTACACCTTC,CASSYSSRPNYTF
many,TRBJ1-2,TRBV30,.,TGTGCCATCGGACAGCGCTCTTCCAACTATGGCTACACCTTC,CAIGQRSSNYGYTF
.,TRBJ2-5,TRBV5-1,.,TGCGCCAGTTCTGAGGGGAGCAGAGAGACCCAGTACTTC,CASSEGSRETQYF
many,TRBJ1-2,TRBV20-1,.,TGCAGTGCTAGAGACAGGGGCCACTATGGCTACACCTTC,CSARDRGHYGYTF
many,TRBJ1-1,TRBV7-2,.,TGTGCCAGCAGCCCAAGTTGGGGACCAACTGAAGCTTTCTTT,CASSPSWGPTEAFF
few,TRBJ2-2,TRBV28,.,TGTGCCAGCAGTTCCTCCACCGGGGAGCTGTTTTTT,CASSSSTGELFF
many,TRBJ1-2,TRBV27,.,TGTGCCAGCAGTTTACACTCACAGGCTTACTATGGCTACACCTTC,CASSLHSQAYYGYTF
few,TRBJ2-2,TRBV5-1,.,TGCGCCAGCAGCCCCGACAACGCGAACACCGGGGAGCTGTTTTTT,CASSPDNANTGELFF
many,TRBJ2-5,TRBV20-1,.,TGCAGTACTCCGGGACTCCAAGAGACCCAGTACTTC,CSTPGLQETQYF
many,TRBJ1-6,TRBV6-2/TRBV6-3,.,TGTGCCACCGGAAACCTACGCCTCGATAATTCACCCCTCCACTTT,CATGNLRLDNSPLHF
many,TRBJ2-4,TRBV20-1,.,TGCAGTGCTAGTTCCGCCCCGGTCCAGAAAAACATTCAGTACTTC,CSASSAPVQKNIQYF
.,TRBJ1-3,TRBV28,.,TGTGCCAGCAGTTATACAGTAGTCTCTGGAAACACCATATATTTT,CASSYTVVSGNTIYF
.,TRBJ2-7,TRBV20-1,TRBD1,TGCAGTGCTAGTTCCGGAGGGACAGGGGTTGACGAGCAGTACTTC,CSASSGGTGVDEQYF
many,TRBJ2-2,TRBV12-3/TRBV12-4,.,TGTGCCAGCAGTTTTTTCGGCTTACACACCGGGGAGCTGTTTTTT,CASSFFGLHTGELFF
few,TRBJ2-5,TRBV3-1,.,TGTGCCAGCAGCCAGTTCAGGGAAGAGACCCAGTACTTC,CASSQFREETQYF
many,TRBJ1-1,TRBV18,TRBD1,TGTGCCAGCTCAATACGGACAGGGGAGGACACTGAAGCTTTCTTT,CASSIRTGEDTEAFF
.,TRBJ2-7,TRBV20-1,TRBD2,TGCAGTGCTGGCAGAGCGGGAGGGAAGGAGCAGTACTTC,CSAGRAGGKEQYF
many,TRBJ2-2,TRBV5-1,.,TGCGCCAGCAGCTTCGGACAGACCTACACCGGGGAGCTGTTTTTT,CASSFGQTYTGELFF
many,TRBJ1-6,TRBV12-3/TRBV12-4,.,TGTGCCAGCAGAAAGGAAAGGGGAATTTCACCCCTCCACTTT,CASRKERGISPLHF
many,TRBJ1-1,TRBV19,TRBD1,TGTGCCAGTAGAGACCCCGGGAACAGGGGGAGTCACACTGAAGCTTTCTTT,CASRDPGNRGSHTEAFF
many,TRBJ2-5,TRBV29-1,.,TGCAGCGCTGGGGGGTTAGCCTCGGAGACCCAGTACTTC,CSAGGLASETQYF
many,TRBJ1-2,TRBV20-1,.,TGCAGTGCTAGACCACATACGGGAGGGAACTATGGCTACACCTTC,CSARPHTGGNYGYTF
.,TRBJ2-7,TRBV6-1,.,TGTGCCAGCAGTGATCGCCCAACAGAAATCTCCTACGAGCAGTACTTC,CASSDRPTEISYEQYF
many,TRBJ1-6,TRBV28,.,TGTGCCAGCAGTTTAACCTATTCACCCCTCCACTTT,CASSLTYSPLHF
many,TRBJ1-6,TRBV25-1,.,TGTGCCAGCAGTGATCAAGAAAGCTCCTATAATTCACCCCTCCACTTT,CASSDQESSYNSPLHF
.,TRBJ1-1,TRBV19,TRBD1,TGTGCCAGTACCCTAGGGACAGGGGGACGTTCGGGGACTGAAGCTTTCTTT,CASTLGTGGRSGTEAFF
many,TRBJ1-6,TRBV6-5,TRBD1,TGTGCCAGCAGTTACAGGTGGACAGGCGGCACTTATAATTCACCCCTCCACTTT,CASSYRWTGGTYNSPLHF
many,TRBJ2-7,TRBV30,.,TGTGCCTGGATCCCGGGACCCACGGCCTTGGACGAGCAGTACTTC,CAWIPGPTALDEQYF
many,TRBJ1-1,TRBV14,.,TGTGCCAGCAGCCAAGATCTGGTCACTGAAGCTTTCTTT,CASSQDLVTEAFF
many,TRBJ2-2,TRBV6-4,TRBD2,TGTGCCAGCAGTGGCTTCGGACTAGCGTCGAACACCGGGGAGCTGTTTTTT,CASSGFGLASNTGELFF
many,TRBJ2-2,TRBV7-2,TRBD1,TGTGCCAGCAGCCCACCTACAGGGGGCACCGGGGAGCTGTTTTTT,CASSPPTGGTGELFF
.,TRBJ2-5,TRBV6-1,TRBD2,TGTGCCAGCAGATCTTCGGGGGGGACCCAAGAGACCCAGTACTTC,CASRSSGGTQETQYF
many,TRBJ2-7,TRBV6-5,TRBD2,TGTGCCAGCTGTTCCGGGGGACTAGCGGGCTACGAGCAGTACTTC,CASCSGGLAGYEQYF
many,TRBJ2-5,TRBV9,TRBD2,TGTGCCAGCAGCCCTCGGGGGGGGGCTCAAGAGACCCAGTACTTC,CASSPRGGAQETQYF
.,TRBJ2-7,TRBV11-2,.,TGTGCCAGCAGCTTAGGCCAGGGGTTGTTCCGATACGAGCAGTACTTC,CASSLGQGLFRYEQYF
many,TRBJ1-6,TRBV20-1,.,TGCAGTGCCCCAAGGTTTGGCTCCTATAATTCACCCCTCCACTTT,CSAPRFGSYNSPLHF
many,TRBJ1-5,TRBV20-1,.,TGCAGTGCTAGTTCAGGGGTGCTCAATCAGCCCCAGCATTTT,CSASSGVLNQPQHF
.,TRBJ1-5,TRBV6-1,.,TGTGCCAGCAGTGAAGAAGAGGGGGGAGGTCAGCCCCAGCATTTT,CASSEEEGGGQPQHF
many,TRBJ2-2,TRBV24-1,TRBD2,TGTGCCACCAGTGATTCTACAGCGGGAGTTACCGGGGAGCTGTTTTTT,CATSDSTAGVTGELFF
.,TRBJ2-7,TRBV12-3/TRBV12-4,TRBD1,TGTGCCAGCAGTCCGACCGACAGGGTTCCCTACGAGCAGCACTTC,CASSPTDRVPYEQHF
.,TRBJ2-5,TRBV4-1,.,TGCGCCAGCAGCCAAGATGAGCTAGCAGGGACCCAGTACTTC,CASSQDELAGTQYF
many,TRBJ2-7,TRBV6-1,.,TGTGCCAGCAGTGAAGGGAGTAGCTATCAGTACTTC,CASSEGSSYQYF
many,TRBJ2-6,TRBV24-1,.,TGTGCCACCAGTGGGTCAGGGGTCGCCCACGTCCTGACTTTC,CATSGSGVAHVLTF
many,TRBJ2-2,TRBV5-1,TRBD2,TGCGCCAGCAGCTTGAGGCGGGACTACACGAGTACCGGGGAGCTGTTTTTT,CASSLRRDYTSTGELFF